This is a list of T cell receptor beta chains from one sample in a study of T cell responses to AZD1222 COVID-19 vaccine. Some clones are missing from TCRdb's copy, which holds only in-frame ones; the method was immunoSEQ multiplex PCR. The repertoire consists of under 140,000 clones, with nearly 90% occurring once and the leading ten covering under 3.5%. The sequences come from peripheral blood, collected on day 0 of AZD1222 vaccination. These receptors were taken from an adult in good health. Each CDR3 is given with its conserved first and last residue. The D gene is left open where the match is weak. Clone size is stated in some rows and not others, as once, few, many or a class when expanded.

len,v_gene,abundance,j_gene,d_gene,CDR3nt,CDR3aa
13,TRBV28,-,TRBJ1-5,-,TGTGCCAGCCGGGGCGACAGCAATCAGCCCCAGCATTTT,CASRGDSNQPQHF
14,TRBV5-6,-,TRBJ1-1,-,TGTGCCAGCAGCTTCGGACGGGGGGGCACTGAAGCTTTCTTT,CASSFGRGGTEAFF
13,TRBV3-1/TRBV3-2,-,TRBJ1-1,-,TGTGCCAGCAGTCCCACCCCGGGACAAAGAGCTTTCTTT,CASSPTPGQRAFF
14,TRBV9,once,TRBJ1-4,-,TGTGCCAGCAGCGTAGGAGGGGATGGTGAAAAACTGTTTTTT,CASSVGGDGEKLFF
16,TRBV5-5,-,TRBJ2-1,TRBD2,TGTGCCAGCAGCTTCACTAGCGGGGGGGCTTACAATGAGCAGTTCTTC,CASSFTSGGAYNEQFF
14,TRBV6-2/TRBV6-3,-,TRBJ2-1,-,TGTGCCAGCAGTTACTCAGGTAGAAATAATGAGCAGTTCTTC,CASSYSGRNNEQFF
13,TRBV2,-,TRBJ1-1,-,TGTGCCAGCAGGGCACTCGGGGTGGGTGAAGCTTTCTTT,CASRALGVGEAFF
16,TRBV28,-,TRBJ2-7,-,TGTGCCAGCAGTTTTAGTGGAGGGGGACGGACCTACGAGCAGTACTTC,CASSFSGGGRTYEQYF
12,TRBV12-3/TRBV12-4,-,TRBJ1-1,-,TGTGCCAGCAGTTCATTTAGGGTTGAAGCTTTCTTT,CASSSFRVEAFF
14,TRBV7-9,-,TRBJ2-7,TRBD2,TGTGCCAGCAAGGTAGCGGGAGGCTCCTACGAGCAGTACTTC,CASKVAGGSYEQYF
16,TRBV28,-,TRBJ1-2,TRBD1,TGTGCCAGCAGTTTCACAAATCTCGGACAGGGTCATGGCTACACCTTC,CASSFTNLGQGHGYTF
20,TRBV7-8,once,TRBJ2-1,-,TGTGCCAGCAGCCCAAGGGGGGCTAGCGTTGGGCCCAGCTCCTACAATGAGCAGTTCTTC,CASSPRGASVGPSSYNEQFF
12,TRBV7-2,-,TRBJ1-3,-,TGTGCCAGCAGCTTAAGTTTAAACACCATATATTTT,CASSLSLNTIYF
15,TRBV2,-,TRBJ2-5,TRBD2,TGTGCCAGCAGTTTACGGGGGGGTTACCAAGAGACCCAGTACTTC,CASSLRGGYQETQYF
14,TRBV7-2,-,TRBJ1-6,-,TGTGCCAGCAGCTTCTCAGGGGATAATTCACCCCTCCACTTT,CASSFSGDNSPLHF
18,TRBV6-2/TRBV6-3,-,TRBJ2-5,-,TGTGCCAGCAGTTACAGTGGGGCCTTCGACAGGCCCCAAGAGACCCAGTACTTC,CASSYSGAFDRPQETQYF
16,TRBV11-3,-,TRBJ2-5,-,TGTGCCAGCAGCTTAAGGGGCGGAAACTCTTCGGAGACCCAGTACTTC,CASSLRGGNSSETQYF
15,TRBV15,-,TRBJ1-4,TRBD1,TGTGCCACCAGCAGAGATAACAGGGGCGGTGAAAAACTGTTTTTT,CATSRDNRGGEKLFF
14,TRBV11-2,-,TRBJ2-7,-,TGTGCCAGCAGCTTAAGTAGAAGGGTCTACGAGCAGTACTTC,CASSLSRRVYEQYF
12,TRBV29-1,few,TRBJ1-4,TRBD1,TGCAGCGTTGGAGGGGGCGATGAAAAACTGTTTTTT,CSVGGGDEKLFF
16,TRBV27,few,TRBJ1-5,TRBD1,TGTGCCAGCAGTCCGTTGGACAGGGGAAGCAATCAGCCCCAGCATTTT,CASSPLDRGSNQPQHF
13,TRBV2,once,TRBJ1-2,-,TGTGCCAGGCAGGGGCGCCAGAACTATGGCTACACCTTC,CARQGRQNYGYTF
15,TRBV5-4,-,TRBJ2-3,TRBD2,TGTGCCAGCAACCGCGGGAGGGCCGCCACAGATACGCAGTATTTT,CASNRGRAATDTQYF
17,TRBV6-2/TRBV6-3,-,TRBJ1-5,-,TGTGCCAGCAGTTACGCGCTAGGGACGCTATACGATCAGCCCCAGCATTTT,CASSYALGTLYDQPQHF
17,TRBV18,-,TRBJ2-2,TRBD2,TGTGCCACCATCTCTCAAGACGGGAGGGCCTACCACGGGGAGCTGTTTTTT,CATISQDGRAYHGELFF
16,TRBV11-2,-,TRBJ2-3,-,TGTGCCAGCAGCCCCCTGTCAGGGGCCCCGTGGGATACGCAGTATTTT,CASSPLSGAPWDTQYF
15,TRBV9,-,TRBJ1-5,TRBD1,TGTGCCAGCAGCGTAGCGGCAGGGGGGAATCAGCCCCAGCATTTT,CASSVAAGGNQPQHF
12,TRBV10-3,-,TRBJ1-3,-,TGTGCCAGCCGGGGTCAAGGAAACACCATATATTTT,CASRGQGNTIYF
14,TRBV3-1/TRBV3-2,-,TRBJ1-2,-,TGTGCCAGCAGCCCTGGGGACTCGAGGGGTGGCTACACCTTC,CASSPGDSRGGYTF
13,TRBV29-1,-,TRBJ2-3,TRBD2,TGCAGCGTTCTAGCGGGAGGAACAGATACGCAGTATTTT,CSVLAGGTDTQYF
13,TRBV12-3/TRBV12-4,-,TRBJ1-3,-,TGTGCCAGCAGGTCGGTAGGGGGAAACACCATATATTTT,CASRSVGGNTIYF
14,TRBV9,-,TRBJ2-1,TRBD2,TGTGCCAGCAGCGATAGCGGGAGGGTCGATGAGCAGTTCTTC,CASSDSGRVDEQFF
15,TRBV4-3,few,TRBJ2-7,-,TGCGCCAGCAGCCTAGATTCCACTTCGAGCTACGAGCAGTACTTC,CASSLDSTSSYEQYF
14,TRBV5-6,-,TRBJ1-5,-,TGTGCCAGCAGCTTGGGTGGTCGCAATCAGCCCCAGCATTTT,CASSLGGRNQPQHF
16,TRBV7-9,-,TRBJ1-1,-,TGTGCCAGCAGCTTTCCGATGGGAGGCATGAACACTGAAGCTTTCTTT,CASSFPMGGMNTEAFF
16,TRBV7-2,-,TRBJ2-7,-,TGTGCCAGCAGCTTAGTTCAAGGGGCCAACTCCTACGAGCAGTACTTC,CASSLVQGANSYEQYF
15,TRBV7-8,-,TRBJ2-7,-,TGTGCCAGCAGCCGGGACTCCACTTCTCTCTACGAGCAGTACTTC,CASSRDSTSLYEQYF
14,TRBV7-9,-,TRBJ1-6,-,TGTGCCAGCAGCTTGACAACGGGCCGGTCAACCCTCCACTTT,CASSLTTGRSTLHF
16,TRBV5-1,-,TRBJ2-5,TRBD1,TGCGCCAGCAGCCTCACTGGACAGGACTCCATAGAGACCCAGTACTTC,CASSLTGQDSIETQYF
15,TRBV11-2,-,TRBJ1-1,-,TGTGCCAGCAGCTCCCCCGTCGACCGTCGGGGGAGAGCTTTCTTT,CASSSPVDRRGRAFF
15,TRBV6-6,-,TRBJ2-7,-,TGTGCCAGCAGTGCTACGACAGGCCGCTCCTACGAGCAGTACTTC,CASSATTGRSYEQYF
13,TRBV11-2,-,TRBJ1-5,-,TGTGCCAGCAGCTTAGACAGGGATCAGCCCCAGCATTTT,CASSLDRDQPQHF
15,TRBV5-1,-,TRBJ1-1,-,TGCGCCAGCCGTATGATCGATCTCATGAACACTGAAGCTTTCTTT,CASRMIDLMNTEAFF
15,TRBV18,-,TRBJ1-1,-,TGTGCCAGCTCACCACAGGGGCAGAGCGGCACTGAAGCTTTCTTT,CASSPQGQSGTEAFF
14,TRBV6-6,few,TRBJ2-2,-,TGTGCCAGCAGTTACACTAGTGGAGCCGGGGAGCTGTTTTTT,CASSYTSGAGELFF